These 16 T cell receptor beta chains originate from one sample sequenced in a study of cytomegalovirus exposure and HLA in healthy donors. This PCR relied on a set of 60 Vbeta primers and 13 Jbeta primers. Clones were read by immunoSEQ multiplex PCR, and TCRdb kept only the in-frame ones, dropping some. The table lists roughly 100,000 clones. What was sequenced was PBMCs. The receptor source for this set is a man aged 35-49 years in good health and CMV-seronegative.

The rearrangement joins TRBV19 to TRBJ1-1, with D uncertain. V dropped 0 bases and J dropped 5 bases, with 7 bases sitting between them. The germline CDR1 and CDR2 sequences are LNHDA and SQIVND (reference sequence). The length of the CDR3 is 13 residues. CDR3 in amino acids: CASSIDRVTEAFF. CDR3 bases: TGTGCCAGTAGTATAGACCGGGTAACTGAAGCTTTCTTT.

The J gene is TRBJ2-7, the V gene TRBV6-6, with 7 bases that match TRBD1. V lost 0 bases, J lost 2 bases, and 7 bases stayed unmatched. Germline-derived CDR1 and CDR2 are MNHNY and SVGAGI (reference sequence). The CDR3 totals 16 residues. The CDR3 DNA reads as TGTGCCAGCAGTTACTCTCTGGGACAGCCGACCTACGAGCAGTACTTC. Protein product: CASSYSLGQPTYEQYF.

The chain carries TRBV19 and TRBJ1-2, with TRBD1 matching over 9 bases. Per the germline V gene, CDR1 is LNHDA and CDR2 is SQIVND (reference sequence). V gave up 9 bases and J gave up 1 base; unmatched junction bases: 12. The CDR3 has 16 residues. The CDR3 DNA reads TGTGCCAGCACGGGGGACAGGGTGGACCTTAACTATGGCTACACCTTC. This gives the protein CASTGDRVDLNYGYTF. Combining the CDR3 with reference TRBV19 and TRBJ1-2 gives the whole variable domain DGGITQSPKYLFRKEGQNVTLSCEQNLNHDAMYWYRQDPGQGLRLIYYSQIVNDFQKGDIAEGYSVSREKKESFPLTVTSAQKNPTAFYLCASTGDRVDLNYGYTFGSGTRLTVV.

The chain couples TRBV6-5 to TRBJ2-7, with D possibly TRBD2 on 5 matching bases. Trimming stripped 4 bases from V and 4 bases from J, with 5 bases between. Germline V gives CDR1 MNHEY, CDR2 SVGAGI. The CDR3 has 11 residues. Here the CDR3 reads CASSWEYEQYF. CDR3 bases: TGTGCCAGCAGTTGGGAGTACGAGCAGTACTTC.

The chain joins TRBV6-6 to TRBJ2-7; TRBD1 might be the D (6 bases). Looked up from germline, CDR1 is MNHNY and CDR2 is SVGAGI (reference sequence). V dropped 0 bases and J dropped 0 bases, with 12 bases sitting between them. The CDR3 runs 16 residues. The CDR3 region is CASSYSDADSSYEQYF. The CDR3 DNA is TGTGCCAGCAGTTACTCCGACGCGGACAGCTCCTACGAGCAGTACTTC.

The V call is TRBV9, the J call TRBJ2-1, with 12 bases that match TRBD2. The CDR3 extends over 15 amino acids. The J segment lost 7 bases and the V segment lost 0 bases, leaving 2 bases of the junction unmatched. Germline values: CDR1 SGDLS, CDR2 YYNGEE. CDR3 residues: CASSVASGGANEQFF. The CDR3 DNA sequence: TGTGCCAGCAGCGTAGCTAGCGGGGGGGCAAATGAGCAGTTCTTC.

The gene calls are TRBV27 and TRBJ1-1, with TRBD1 identical over 7 bases. V was pared by 2 bases and J by 5 bases, with 8 bases of the junction left unmatched. The germline V gene has CDR1 MNHEY and CDR2 SMNVEV (reference sequence). This CDR3 region has 15 residues. CDR3 in amino acids: CASSLTTLRGTEAFF. CDR3 nucleotides: TGTGCCAGCAGTTTAACGACCCTCAGGGGGACTGAAGCTTTCTTT.

This rearrangement joins TRBV6-5 to TRBJ1-1; D remains unclear. The CDR3 covers 15 residues. CDR1 MNHEY and CDR2 SVGAGI come from the germline V gene. The V and J ends lost 0 bases and 7 bases respectively, with 15 bases between them. CDR3 bases: TGTGCCAGCAGTTACTCGATTTCATCGGGTGTTGAAGCTTTCTTT. Protein sequence: CASSYSISSGVEAFF.

The J gene is TRBJ2-5, the V gene TRBV5-4, with 9 bases fitting TRBD2. The germline V gene encodes CDR1 SGHNT and CDR2 YYREEE (reference sequence). Germline trimming cut 4 bases from V and 3 bases from J; bases unmatched to any gene: 13. The CDR3 is 17 amino acids. This CDR3 is CASSLPGLADSKETQYF. The CDR3 DNA reads as TGTGCCAGCAGCCTACCGGGACTAGCTGATTCTAAAGAGACCCAGTACTTC. Combining the CDR3 with reference TRBV5-4 and TRBJ2-5 gives the whole variable domain ETGVTQSPTHLIKTRGQQVTLRCSSQSGHNTVSWYQQALGQGPQFIFQYYREEENGRGNFPPRFSGLQFPNYSSELNVNALELDDSALYLCASSLPGLADSKETQYFGPGTRLLVL.

The rearrangement joins TRBV5-1 to TRBJ2-5; 7 bases are shared with TRBD2. The ends lost 4 bases at V and 5 bases at J; junction bases unmatched: 5. The CDR3 runs to 13 residues. CDR1 and CDR2 (germline): SGHRS, YFSETQ. CDR3 residues: CASSPGGGETQYF. In DNA, the CDR3 is TGCGCCAGCAGCCCCGGCGGGGGTGAGACCCAGTACTTC.

This chain links TRBV28 with TRBJ1-1, with D unclear. Germline V CDR1 and CDR2: MDHEN, SYDVKM. The CDR3 is made up of 11 amino acids. Trimming left V 6 bases short and J 6 bases short, with 8 bases between. CDR3 loop: CASSPRSEAFF. In nucleotides, the CDR3 is TGTGCCAGCAGCCCTAGGTCTGAAGCTTTCTTT. The full variable domain, completed using reference TRBV28 and TRBJ1-1, is DVKVTQSSRYLVKRTGEKVFLECVQDMDHENMFWYRQDPGLGLRLIYFSYDVKMKEKGDIPEGYSVSREKKERFSLILESASTNQTSMYLCASSPRSEAFFGQGTRLTVV.

The rearrangement joins TRBV19 to TRBJ1-2; 7 positions agree with TRBD1. The CDR3 loop spans 13 amino acids. Germline lookup yields CDR1 LNHDA and CDR2 SQIVND (reference sequence). V lost 5 bases and J lost 4; bases outside the gene matches: 4. The CDR3, as DNA: TGTGCCAGTAGTCGGGACAGAATCTATGGCTACACCTTC. This translates into CASSRDRIYGYTF.

This CDR3 reads CSAVSRTSQETQYF. As DNA, the CDR3 is TGCAGCGCTGTGAGTCGGACTAGCCAAGAGACCCAGTACTTC. The chain couples TRBV29-1 to TRBJ2-5, with 7 bases aligning to TRBD2. Germline values: CDR1 SQVTM, CDR2 ANQGSEA. Unmatched junction bases numbered 9, after V lost 7 bases and J lost 1 base. The CDR3 is made up of 14 amino acids.

Note on this clone: The identical CDR3 is also encoded by other nucleotide sequences in the sample. V gene TRBV11-3 combines with J gene TRBJ1-1, with unresolved D. The CDR3 runs 13 residues. V was clipped by 3 bases and J by 1 base, with 6 bases between them. The germline V gene has CDR1 SGHNT and CDR2 YENEEA. CDR3: CASSLGQNTEAFF. In DNA, the CDR3 is TGTGCCAGCAGCTTGGGCCAGAACACTGAAGCTTTCTTT.

The chain uses TRBV29-1 and TRBJ1-2; 7 bases map to TRBD1. The V gene's germline CDR1 is SQVTM and CDR2 ANQGSEA. The CDR3 length is 13 residues. Losses at the gene ends were 2 bases for V and 6 bases for J; bases not matched to a gene: 6. The CDR3 loop reads CSVEQRQGHGYTF. DNA of the CDR3: TGCAGCGTTGAACAAAGACAGGGTCATGGCTACACCTTC.

The rearrangement joins TRBV6-5 to TRBJ2-1, with 12 bases matching TRBD2. This CDR3 spans 16 amino acids. The trim removed 4 bases at V and 7 bases at J, leaving 8 bases unmatched. Germline V lookup: CDR1 MNHEY, CDR2 SVGAGI. The CDR3 reads CASSFLLAGGKNEQFF. The CDR3 DNA reads TGTGCCAGCAGTTTCCTACTAGCGGGGGGCAAGAATGAGCAGTTCTTC.